This TCR beta chain was obtained from a study of blood T cell repertoires in COVID-19. Repertoires were generated with immunoSEQ multiplex PCR, while TCRdb's copy carries only in-frame clones and drops some. The table lists roughly 200,000 clones, 70% to 90% of them singletons. Germline V gene lookup returns CDR1 LNHDA and CDR2 SQIVND (reference sequence). Trimming cost V 3 bases and J 8 bases, with 9 bases left between them. The CDR3 is 12 residues long. The specimen sequenced was peripheral blood. This sequence was found in a woman in her thirties with acute or convalescent COVID-19. The genes are TRBV19 and TRBJ2-3; D remains unclear. The CDR3 DNA reads as TGTGCCAGTAGTATCCCGGGTAGTACGCAGTATTTT. This translates into CASSIPGSTQYF.